This TCR beta chain was identified during a study of Graves' ophthalmopathy and Graves' hyperthyroidism. V was clipped by 2 bases and J by 5 bases, with 15 bases between them. The germline gives CDR1 SGHAT, CDR2 FQNNGV. CDR3 size: 16 residues. Study-wide results and caveats: This model predicted ophthalmopathy progression (sensitivity roughly 71%, specificity 72% to 85%).

This clonotype turned up a few times. Its antigen remains unknown. TCR beta CDR3 regions were amplified from RNA transcripts. Following a first-round RT-PCR that used HTBI primers, a second-round multiplex PCR was carried out. TCRdb reanalysed the multiplex PCR reads using MiXCR and keeps one entry per CDR3 protein. The sample consists of around 470,000 distinct CDR3 sequences, 14% of them appearing once. Ophthalmopathy donors were characterized by moderate-to-severe activity, CAS of at least 3, NOSPECS of at least 4, and duration under 3 months. It was on clinical symptoms, serum thyroxine, TRAb, thyroid ultrasound and orbital computed tomography that diagnosis relied.

Sequencing was carried out using blood. V gene TRBV11-2 combines with J gene TRBJ2-2; weak D call: TRBD1 (7 bases). This clonotype was sampled from a woman in her 30s with Graves' ophthalmopathy. CDR3 loop: CASSLFVQGGTGELFF. CDR3 nucleotide sequence: TGTGCCAGCAGCTTATTTGTCCAGGGGGGAACCGGGGAGCTGTTTTTT.